This T cell receptor beta chain appears in the sequencing data of a study of patients and donors after allogeneic stem cell transplantation. V gave up 6 bases and J gave up 8 bases, with 11 bases separating them. The CDR3 contains 13 residues. CDR1 and CDR2 from the germline V gene are MDHEN and SYDVKM. Each CDR3 protein is one row after TCRdb ran MiXCR on the RT-PCR reads. Here the sample spans around 82,000 distinct CDR3 sequences, approximately 5.2% being singletons. This clonotype was picked up many times. The sequenced material came from blood, either unsorted or a sorted T cell fraction (not recorded which). The chain has TRBV28 and TRBJ1-6; possibly TRBD1 for D (5 bases). The source is a human donor who was either an allogeneic HSCT recipient or a stem cell or donor lymphocyte infusion donor (not recorded which). It is not recorded whose cells these are; they may come from a transplant donor. The CDR3 loop reads CASSSGGYSPLHF. The CDR3 DNA sequence: TGTGCCAGCAGCTCCGGGGGTTATTCACCCCTCCACTTT.